At least ten counts were recorded for the clone carrying this T cell receptor (beta chain). Antigen unknown. This record comes from a study of metastatic and nonmetastatic thyroid tumors. Study-wide context: Where malignant and benign thyroid patients were concerned, repertoires were compared across blood and tumor or nodule tissue. Overall study findings and caveats: Compared with benign nodules, malignant thyroid tumors were reported to have significantly higher TCR beta diversity in both blood and tumor.

Trimming cost V 0 bases and J 2 bases, with 20 bases left between them. Germline CDR1 is MGHRA and CDR2 is YSYEKL. The CDR3 extends over 18 amino acids. Authors' methods: A classifier for distant metastasis in papillary thyroid cancer was constructed using CDR3 differences observed across clinicopathological groups. TCRdb used MiXCR to call clones anew from the PCR reads. TCRdb's processing, not the authors' own work, is the source of the V and J calls. Among some 16,000 clones listed, around a third were seen once. Until they underwent thyroid surgery, no patient had received any treatment. Input material: tumor tissue. This TCR was sampled from a male donor with papillary thyroid cancer or a benign thyroid nodule (not recorded which). Some clones in this sample may be carry-over from other donors' samples. This chain connects TRBV4-1 to TRBJ2-7; D remains ambiguous. CDR3 sequence: CASSQDPPGGVLTYEQYF. CDR3 nucleotides: TGCGCCAGCAGCCAAGACCCTCCGGGTGGCGTGCTTACCTACGAGCAGTACTTC.